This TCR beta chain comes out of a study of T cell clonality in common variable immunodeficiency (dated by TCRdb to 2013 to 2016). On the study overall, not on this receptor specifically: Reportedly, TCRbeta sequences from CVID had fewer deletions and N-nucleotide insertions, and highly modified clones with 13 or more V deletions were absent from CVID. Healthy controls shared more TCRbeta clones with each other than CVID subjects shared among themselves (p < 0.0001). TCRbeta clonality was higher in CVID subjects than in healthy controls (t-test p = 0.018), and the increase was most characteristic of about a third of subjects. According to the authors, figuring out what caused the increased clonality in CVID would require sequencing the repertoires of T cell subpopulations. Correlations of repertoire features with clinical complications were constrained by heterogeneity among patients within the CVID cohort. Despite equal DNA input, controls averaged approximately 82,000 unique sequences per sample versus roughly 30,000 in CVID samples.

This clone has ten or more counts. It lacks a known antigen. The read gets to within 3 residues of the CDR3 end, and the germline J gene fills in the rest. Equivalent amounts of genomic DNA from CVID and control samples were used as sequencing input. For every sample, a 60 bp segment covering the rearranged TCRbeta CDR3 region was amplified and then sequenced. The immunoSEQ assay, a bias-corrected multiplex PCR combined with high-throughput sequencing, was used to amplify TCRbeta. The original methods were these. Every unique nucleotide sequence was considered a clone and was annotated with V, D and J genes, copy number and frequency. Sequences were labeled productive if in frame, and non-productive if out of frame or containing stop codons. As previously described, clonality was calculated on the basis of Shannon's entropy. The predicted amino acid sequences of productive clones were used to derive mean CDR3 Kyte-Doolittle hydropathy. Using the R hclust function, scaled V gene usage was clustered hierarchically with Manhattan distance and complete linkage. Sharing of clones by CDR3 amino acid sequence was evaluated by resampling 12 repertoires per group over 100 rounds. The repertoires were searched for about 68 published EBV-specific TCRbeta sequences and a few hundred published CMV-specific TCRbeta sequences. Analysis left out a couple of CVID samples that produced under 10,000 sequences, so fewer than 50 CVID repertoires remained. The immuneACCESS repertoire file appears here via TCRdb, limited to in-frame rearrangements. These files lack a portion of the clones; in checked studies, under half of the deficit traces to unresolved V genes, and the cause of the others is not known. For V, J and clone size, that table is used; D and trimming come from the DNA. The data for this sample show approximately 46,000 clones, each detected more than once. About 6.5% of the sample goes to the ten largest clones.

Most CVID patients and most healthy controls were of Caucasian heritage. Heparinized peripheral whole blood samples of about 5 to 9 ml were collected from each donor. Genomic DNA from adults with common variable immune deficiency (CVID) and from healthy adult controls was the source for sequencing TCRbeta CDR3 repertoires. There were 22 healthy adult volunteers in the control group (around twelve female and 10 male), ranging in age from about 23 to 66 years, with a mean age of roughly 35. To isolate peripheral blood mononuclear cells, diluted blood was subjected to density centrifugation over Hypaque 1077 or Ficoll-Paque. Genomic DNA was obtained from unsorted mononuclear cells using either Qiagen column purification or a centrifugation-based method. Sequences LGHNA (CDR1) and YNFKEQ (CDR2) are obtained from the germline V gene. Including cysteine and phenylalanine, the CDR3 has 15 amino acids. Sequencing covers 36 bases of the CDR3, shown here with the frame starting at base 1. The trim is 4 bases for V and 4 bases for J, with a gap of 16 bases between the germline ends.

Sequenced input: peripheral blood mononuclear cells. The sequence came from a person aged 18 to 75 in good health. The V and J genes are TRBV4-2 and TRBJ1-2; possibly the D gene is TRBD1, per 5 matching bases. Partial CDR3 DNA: TGTGCCAGCAGCCCGGGGGTCAGGCAACCCTATGGC. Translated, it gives CASSPGVRQPYG. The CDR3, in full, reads CASSPGVRQPYGYTF.